Sequencing of this T cell receptor (beta chain) was carried out in a study of cytomegalovirus exposure and HLA in healthy donors (dated 2017 in TCRdb). About the investigation overall: According to an earlier analysis of several hundred of the donors, 150 million to 200 million T cells yielded roughly 110 million unique TCR beta sequences and more than 250 Gb of sequence data. An early release covering 550 to 700 HLA-typed donors comprised 250 to 350 gigabases of sequencing data and around 86 million unique TCR sequences. Among the approximately 420 genotyped donors, about 85% belonged to the genetic ancestry cluster associated with self-reported Caucasian donors. The study aimed to test whether signatures of past pathogen exposure could be identified by cataloging public T cell receptors. The study used immunosequencing to profile the T cell repertoires of around 600 subjects and linked those repertoires to cytomegalovirus serostatus. In addition to the first cohort of roughly 700 subjects, a separate validation cohort of about 120 different subjects was used. The study combined high-throughput TCR immunosequencing, statistical association of individual TCRs with disease status, and machine learning to predict cytomegalovirus infection status. A later analysis re-examined previously published TCR beta repertoires from 600 to 700 donors and added high-resolution HLA genotyping to investigate patterns of TCR occurrence. The later analysis used no new phenotypic data to find candidate immune exposures, relying instead on TCR beta sequences and their occurrence across donors. An earlier analysis of some 600 of the donors applied high-throughput TCR beta sequencing to assess whether each TCR beta V gene segment acted as functional or pseudogenic. Donor age, sex, ethnicity and CMV serostatus were compiled together with the repertoire data. Genome-wide SNP genotypes for about 65% of the 666 donors were used in a later genetic analysis, which treated that subset as a discovery cohort. Every discovery cohort repertoire had been produced on one sequencing platform. HLA typing covered class I and class II loci at four-digit resolution. The number of donors typed differed by locus, with roughly 620-630 for A, B, C, DRB1 and DQB1, around 560 for DQA1, approximately 570 for DPA1, and about 450 for DPB1. Four or five DR-DQ haplotypes were handled as single units for association and clustering because linkage in the cohort was strong. Among under 450 genotyped donors of the cohort, an average of approximately 230,000 unique TCR beta nucleotide sequences were sequenced per donor, roughly a sixth of them non-productive. What the authors observed across the whole study: Most TCR sequences were seen in very few donors, while some public TCRs were found in many individuals. Most CMV-associated TCR beta chains appeared to be HLA-restricted in a later analysis, and the HLA associations seemed to be driven largely by CMV exposure. The authors suggested that the approach could potentially be extended to other disease states and immunological phenotypes. Assigning TCR associations to individual alleles was difficult when HLA alleles, especially DR and DQ, strongly co-occurred. A later analysis reported that several top co-occurrence clusters appeared linked to parvovirus B19, influenza, CMV and Epstein-Barr virus. The earlier analysis of approximately 590 of the donors excluded fewer than 20 rarely observed V segments, including chromosome 9 orphons, because counts were too low. Because the 87-base-pair reads could not distinguish some IMGT-functional V segments, including TRBV6-2 and TRBV6-3, those segments were excluded. CMV serostatus was the only immune exposure information available for the cohort. A later genetic analysis associated a missense DCLRE1C variant with V-gene and J-gene trimming of TCR beta chains, and an independent cohort replicated the association. A later analysis associated 15,000 or so TCR beta sequences with specific HLA alleles at a false discovery rate of 0.05. Broadly in line with IMGT annotations, most TCR beta V segments showed up in productive rearrangements about 87% or about 30% of the time in an earlier analysis of 587 of the donors. Compared with equally common non-associated chains, HLA-associated TCR beta chains in a later analysis were more clonally expanded and had lower generation probabilities. Only TCR beta chains were sequenced in this cohort, and the absence of alpha or paired-chain data limited detectable features. The sequencing pipeline was judged likely to have produced a cluster of highly shared sequence variants as a technical artifact. Linkage disequilibrium might explain the correlated functional status among segregating V segments, but an unknown experimental factor could not be excluded. A further reported finding was that TCR beta sequences accurately predicted the HLA-A and HLA-B alleles for most subjects in the first cohort. Sequencing depth was assumed to be roughly uniform across donors in the presence/absence analyses, though that assumption may not hold. Because HLA typing was unavailable for some donors at each locus, only the typed subset was used in association tests. The classifier was reported to diagnose cytomegalovirus status with high specificity and sensitivity in both the original cohort and the validation cohort. A later genetic analysis reported fewer N-insertions in productive TCRs among donors in an Asian-associated ancestry cluster than the 666-donor mean. A later analysis found that TCR association rates varied across HLA loci, with DRB1 alleles showing the most associated TCRs and HLA-C alleles the fewest. Three of the identified cytomegalovirus-associated TCR beta chains were confirmed in vitro to be specific for cytomegalovirus antigens. The study listed 164 TCR beta chains as associated with cytomegalovirus.

The cohort comprised approximately 700 healthy bone marrow donors. At the time of sampling, all cohort members were nominally healthy, though unrecorded immune exposures were likely present. The donor tested CMV seropositive, placing the donor among the roughly 300 seropositive members of the cohort. Every donor gave a peripheral blood sample, and the peripheral blood mononuclear cells from that sample were used for TCR beta sequencing. The Qiagen DNeasy Blood Extraction Kit was used to extract genomic DNA from the blood cell samples. Counted from cysteine to phenylalanine, this CDR3 has 14 amino acids. Only the CDR3 portion is preserved as DNA: 42 bases, with reading frame beginning at the first base. The junction shows trimming of 0 bases on V and 5 bases on J, plus 10 bases between the germline ends. From a lookup of the germline V gene, CDR1 and CDR2 are MNHEY and SVGAGI. This clone has more than one count but fewer than ten. The antigen it recognizes is unknown. Base qualities are not recorded, but no much larger clone differs from it by a single base.

Libraries came from the immunoSEQ multiplex PCR assay. For the multiplex PCR, a mixture combining 60 forward primers for TCR Vbeta segments and 13 reverse primers for TCR Jbeta segments was used. A multiplex PCR assay on genomic DNA amplified the CDR3 region of rearranged TCR beta genes. The amplified TCR beta libraries were sequenced on the Illumina HiSeq System as 87-base-pair reads. In the paper's pipeline: A later analysis tallied tens of millions of unique TCR beta chains across the approximately 670 repertoires, and some 10 million of those chains were shared by two or more donors. To remove PCR and sequencing errors, raw reads were error-corrected and collapsed into unique sequences using a nearest-neighbor algorithm that merged closely related sequences. To assign V, D and J gene segments, CDR3 sequences were aligned to IMGT reference sequences. Each retained sequence needed at least a six-nucleotide match to both a V gene segment and a J gene segment. A rearrangement was called productive if the CDR3 had no stop codons and remained in frame with V and J, and every other rearrangement was called non-productive. CDR3 was defined according to IMGT convention as the region running from the second conserved V-encoded cysteine to the conserved J-encoded phenylalanine. The earlier analysis of fewer than 700 of the donors excluded sequences that lacked an unambiguous match to a single V gene segment. An earlier analysis of approximately 590 of the donors classified V segments as functional when productive rearrangements were above 56.7% and as segregating when the standard deviation between donors was above 5%. A statistical classification framework was developed to diagnose cytomegalovirus status using the catalog of TCR beta chain sequences. V and J gene assignment, in a later analysis, came from comparing TCR nucleotide sequences with IMGT/GENE-DB human TR gene sequences. The TCRdist pipeline was used in a later analysis to assign CDR3 sequences and most-parsimonious VDJ recombination scenarios. In a later analysis, each TCR beta chain was defined by its CDR3 amino acid sequence together with its V-gene family, and reads without a unique V-gene family were excluded. To address suspected cross-contamination and a sequencing artifact, a later analysis removed around 590 highly shared, low-generation-probability nucleotide sequences. In a later analysis, a clonal expansion index for each public chain was calculated from normalized within-repertoire ranks of inferred template counts. A later analysis computed generation probabilities with a VDJ recombination model fitted to out-of-frame rearrangements, and checked the results against IGoR. In a later analysis, TCR-TCR, TCR-HLA and TCR-CMV co-occurrence was scored with hypergeometric tests, and a repertoire-size bias correction was applied to TCR pairs. False discovery rates were estimated in a later analysis by permuting HLA or CMV assignments 20 times. A later analysis grouped co-occurring TCRs with DBSCAN, adding TCRdist sequence similarity when clustering within HLA-allele-positive subsets. Repertoires with fewer than 30,000 or more than 120,000 public chains, plus five repertoires with anomalous nucleotide sharing, were excluded from co-occurrence clustering. TCRdb retrieved this table from immuneACCESS and kept in-frame rearrangements only. Not all clones are present; in checked studies, unresolved V genes account for under half, and no reason is known for the remainder. D and trimming were read from the DNA, whereas the V and J calls and clone size are those reported in that table. The sample data list fewer than 90,000 clones, and around 80% of these were observed just once. The ten largest clones capture 2% to 3% of the sample.

The rearrangement joined TRBV6-5 to TRBJ1-1; too little of a D gene remains to name it. Sequencing input: PBMCs. This clonotype was obtained from a male donor in good health and CMV-seropositive. The CDR3 reads as follows: CASSYSGGGTEAFF. The sequence in DNA is TGTGCCAGCAGTTACTCCGGAGGTGGGACTGAAGCTTTCTTT.